The clone carrying this TCR beta chain was seen a few times. What it binds is not known. Uncontrolled infection, other autoimmune disease, pregnancy and lactation each barred patients from inclusion. Clinical symptoms, serum thyroxine and TRAb, thyroid ultrasound and orbital computed tomography together formed the diagnostic basis. Amplified TCR beta CDR3 regions came from RNA transcripts. HTBI primers were the set used in a first-round RT-PCR of the TCR CDR3. In TCRdb, the multiplex PCR reads were re-called with MiXCR into one record per CDR3 protein. The sample has 450,000 to 700,000 distinct CDR3 sequences; roughly 46% are singletons. This CDR3 is built from 16 residues. Germline V CDR1 and CDR2: SGHVS, FNYEAQ. Germline trimming cut 5 bases from V and 5 bases from J; bases unmatched to any gene: 12. This sample stems from a study of T cells in Graves' hyperthyroidism and ophthalmopathy. General study points: Prediction of ophthalmopathy progression came a median roughly 6.7 months pre-onset.

Input material: peripheral blood or thyroid tissue (not recorded which). The receptor was isolated from an adult woman with Graves' disease, either hyperthyroidism or ophthalmopathy (not recorded which). The rearrangement uses TRBV7-6 and TRBJ2-7, with 10 bases that match TRBD2. Written as DNA, the CDR3 is TGTGCCAGCAGCCTCGGAGCCCTAGCGGGAGCCCACGAGCAGTACTTC. This gives the protein CASSLGALAGAHEQYF.